This T cell receptor beta chain comes out of a study of vaccination and CD4 T cells after COVID-19. Germline assignment: CDR1 SNHLY and CDR2 FYNNEI. The CDR3 is 13 residues long. Trimming pared 4 bases from V and 2 bases from J, leaving 8 bases between. Treatment reported: roughly 11-day PBMC culture with coronavirus spike peptide pools or control peptides (ViraFEST assay). Remarks on this clonotype: Its specificity is not known.

An Oncomine TCR Beta short-read assay was used to sequence the DNA from cultured CD4+ T cells. Genomic DNA was drawn out of CD4+ T cells grown in culture. TCRdb passed the PCR reads through MiXCR, listing each CDR3 protein once. Here the sample spans roughly 15,000 distinct CDR3 sequences, around 56% being singletons. Study results and caveats: For convalescent patients, a median around 90% of reactive clones surfaced exclusively after vaccination.

The sequenced material came from CD4+ T cells from blood, cultured in vitro. The chain combines TRBV2 with TRBJ1-1; D gene uncertain. The TCR sequence derives from a human donor who had recovered from COVID-19. Here the CDR3 reads CASSALLNTEAFF. In nucleotides, the CDR3 is TGTGCCAGCAGTGCCTTGCTTAACACTGAAGCTTTCTTT. Looking up the rest from reference TRBV2 and TRBJ1-1 gives the full variable domain: EPEVTQTPSHQVTQMGQEVILRCVPISNHLYFYWYRQILGQKVEFLVSFYNNEISEKSEIFDDQFSVERPDGSNFTLKIRSTKLEDSAMYFCASSALLNTEAFFGQGTRLTVV.